This T cell receptor (beta chain) emerged from a study of cytomegalovirus exposure and HLA in healthy donors. CDR3 length: 16 amino acids. Germline V gene sequence: CDR1 MNHEY, CDR2 SVGAGI. V lost 0 bases and J 5 bases, leaving 17 bases between the germline ends. Clones were sequenced by immunoSEQ multiplex PCR, and TCRdb holds only the in-frame ones, with some missing. Among 100,000 to 130,000 clones, approximately 96% were seen once, and the ten largest hold 0.67%. This chain connects TRBV6-5 to TRBJ2-7; maybe TRBD2 (5 bases). This clonotype was sampled from a woman aged 18-29 years in good health and CMV-seronegative. Sample: PBMCs. CDR3 in DNA: TGTGCCAGCAGTTACTCACGAGGGCATATTATCGACGAGCAGTACTTC. It encodes CASSYSRGHIIDEQYF.